This entry features one TCR beta chain sequence. Unfractionated whole blood served as the source for total RNA extraction. Individual cDNA molecules (in the library) carried attached unique molecular identifiers. As handled by the study authors: With a range of roughly 23,224 to 690,600, the median per sample was 95,638 TCRs. One entry per CDR3 protein results from TCRdb running MiXCR on the 5' RACE reads. TCRdb's processing, not the study's, gives the V and J calls here. The repertoire includes 65,000 to 95,000 distinct CDR3 sequences, under 10% of them detected once, and approximately 2.1% sits in the top ten. The data derive from a study of human T cells and chemical hapten exposure. Study-wide background: Per-sample TCR yields varied mainly from small pooled library volume differences.

This CDR3 is built from 15 residues. The germline V and J ends were trimmed by 3 bases and 5 bases, with 17 bases remaining between them. The chain carries TRBV12-3 or TRBV12-4 and TRBJ2-7; TRBD2 might be the D (5 bases). The clonotype was recovered from a male donor in good health. The chain's CDR3 is CASSLYNGVKDEQYF. The CDR3 coding sequence is TGTGCCAGCAGTTTGTACAACGGGGTGAAGGACGAGCAGTACTTC.